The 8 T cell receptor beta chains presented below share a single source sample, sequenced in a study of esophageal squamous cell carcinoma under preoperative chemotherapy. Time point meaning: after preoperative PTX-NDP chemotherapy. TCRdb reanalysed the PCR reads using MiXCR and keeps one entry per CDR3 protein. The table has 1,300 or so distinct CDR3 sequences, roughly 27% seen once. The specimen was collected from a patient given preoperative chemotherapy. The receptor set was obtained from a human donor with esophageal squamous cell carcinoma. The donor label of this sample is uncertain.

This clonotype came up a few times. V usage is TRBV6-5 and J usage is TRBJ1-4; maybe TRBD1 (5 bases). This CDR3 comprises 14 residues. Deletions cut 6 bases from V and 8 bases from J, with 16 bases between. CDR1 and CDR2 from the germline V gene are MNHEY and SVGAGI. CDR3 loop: CASRYRDDGEKLFF. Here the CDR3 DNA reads TGTGCCAGCAGATACCGGGACGACGGAGAAAAACTGTTTTTT.

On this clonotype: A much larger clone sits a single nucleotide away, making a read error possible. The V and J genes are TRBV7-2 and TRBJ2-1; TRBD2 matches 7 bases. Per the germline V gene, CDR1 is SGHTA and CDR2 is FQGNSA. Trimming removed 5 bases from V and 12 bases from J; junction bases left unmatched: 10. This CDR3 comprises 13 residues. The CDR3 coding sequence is TGTGCCAGCAGCGATAGCGGGTTTAGTGGGCAGTTCTTC. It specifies CASSDSGFSGQFF.

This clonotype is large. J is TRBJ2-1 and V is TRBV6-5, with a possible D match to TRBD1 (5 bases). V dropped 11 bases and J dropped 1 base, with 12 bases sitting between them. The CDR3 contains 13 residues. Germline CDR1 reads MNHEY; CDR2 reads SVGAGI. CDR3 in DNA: TGTGCCGGGCAGACAGATTCCTACAATGAGCAGTTCTTC. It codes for CAGQTDSYNEQFF.

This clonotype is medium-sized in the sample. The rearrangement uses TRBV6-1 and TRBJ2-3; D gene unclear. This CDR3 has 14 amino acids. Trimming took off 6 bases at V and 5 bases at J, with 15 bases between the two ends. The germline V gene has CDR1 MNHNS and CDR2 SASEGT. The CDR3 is CASSPGWELDTQYF. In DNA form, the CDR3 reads TGTGCCAGCAGCCCCGGGTGGGAATTAGATACGCAGTATTTT.

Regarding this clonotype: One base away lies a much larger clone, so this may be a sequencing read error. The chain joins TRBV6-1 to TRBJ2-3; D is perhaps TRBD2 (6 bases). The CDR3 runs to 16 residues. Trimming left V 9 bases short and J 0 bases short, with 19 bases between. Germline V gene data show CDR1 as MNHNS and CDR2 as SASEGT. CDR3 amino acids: CARSSGQGFSTDTQYF. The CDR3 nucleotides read TGTGCCAGGAGTAGCGGTCAGGGATTTAGCACAGATACGCAGTATTTT.

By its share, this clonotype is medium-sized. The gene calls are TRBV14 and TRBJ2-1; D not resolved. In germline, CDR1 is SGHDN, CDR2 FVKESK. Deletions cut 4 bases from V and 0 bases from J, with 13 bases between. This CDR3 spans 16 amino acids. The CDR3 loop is CASSRTPRSSYNEQFF. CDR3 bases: TGTGCCAGCAGCCGAACCCCCCGGAGCTCCTACAATGAGCAGTTCTTC.

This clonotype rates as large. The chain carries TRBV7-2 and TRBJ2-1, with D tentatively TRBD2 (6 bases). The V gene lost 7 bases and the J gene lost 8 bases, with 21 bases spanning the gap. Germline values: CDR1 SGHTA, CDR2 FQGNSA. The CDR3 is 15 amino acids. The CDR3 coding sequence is TGTGCCAGCACCAAACAGGTTGCTAGCGCGGATGAGCAGTTCTTC. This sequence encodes CASTKQVASADEQFF.

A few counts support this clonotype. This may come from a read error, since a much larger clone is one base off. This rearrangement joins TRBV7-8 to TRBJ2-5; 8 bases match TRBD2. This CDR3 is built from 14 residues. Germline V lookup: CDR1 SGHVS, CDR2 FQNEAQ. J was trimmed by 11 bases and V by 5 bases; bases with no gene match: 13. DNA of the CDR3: TGTGCCAGCAGCAGGACTAGCAGGGTCGATGAGCAGTACTTC. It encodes CASSRTSRVDEQYF.